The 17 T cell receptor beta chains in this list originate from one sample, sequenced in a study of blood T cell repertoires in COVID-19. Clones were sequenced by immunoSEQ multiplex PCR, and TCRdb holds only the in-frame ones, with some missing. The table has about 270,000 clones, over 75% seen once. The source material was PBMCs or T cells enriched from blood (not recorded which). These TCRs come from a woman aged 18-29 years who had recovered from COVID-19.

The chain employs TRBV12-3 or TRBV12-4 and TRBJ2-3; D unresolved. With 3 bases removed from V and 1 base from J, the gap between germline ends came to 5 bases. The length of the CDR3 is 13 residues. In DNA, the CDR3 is TGTGCCAGCAGTTTTCCAGGCACAGATACGCAGTATTTT. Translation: CASSFPGTDTQYF.

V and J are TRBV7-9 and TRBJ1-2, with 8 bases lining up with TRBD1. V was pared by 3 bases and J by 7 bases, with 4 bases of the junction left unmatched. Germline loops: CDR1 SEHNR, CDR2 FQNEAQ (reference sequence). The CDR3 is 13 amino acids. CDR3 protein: CASSFDRGGGYTF. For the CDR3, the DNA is TGTGCCAGCAGCTTTGACAGGGGCGGTGGCTACACCTTC.

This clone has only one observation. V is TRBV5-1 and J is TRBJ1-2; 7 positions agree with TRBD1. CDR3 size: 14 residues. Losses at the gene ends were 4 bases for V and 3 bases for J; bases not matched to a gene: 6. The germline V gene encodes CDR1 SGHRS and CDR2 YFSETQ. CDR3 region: CASSRDSQYYGYTF. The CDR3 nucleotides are TGCGCCAGCAGCCGGGACAGCCAATACTATGGCTACACCTTC.

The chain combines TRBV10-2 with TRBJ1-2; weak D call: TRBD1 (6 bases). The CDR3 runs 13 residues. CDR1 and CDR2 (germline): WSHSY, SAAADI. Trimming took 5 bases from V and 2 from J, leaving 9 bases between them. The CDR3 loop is CASSQDSNYGYTF. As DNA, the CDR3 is TGCGCCAGCAGTCAGGACAGCAACTATGGCTACACCTTC.

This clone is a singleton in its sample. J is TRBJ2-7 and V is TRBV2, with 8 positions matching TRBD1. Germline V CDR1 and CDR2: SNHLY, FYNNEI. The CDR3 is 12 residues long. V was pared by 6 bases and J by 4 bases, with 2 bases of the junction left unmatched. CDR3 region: CASRQGEYEQYF. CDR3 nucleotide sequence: TGTGCCAGCAGACAGGGGGAGTACGAGCAGTACTTC.

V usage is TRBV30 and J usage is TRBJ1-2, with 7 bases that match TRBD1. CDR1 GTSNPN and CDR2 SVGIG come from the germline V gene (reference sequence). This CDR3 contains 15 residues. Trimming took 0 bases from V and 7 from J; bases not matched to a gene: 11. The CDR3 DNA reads TGTGCCTGGAGTGTGCGAGACAGGGAATCGGGTGGCTACACCTTC. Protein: CAWSVRDRESGGYTF. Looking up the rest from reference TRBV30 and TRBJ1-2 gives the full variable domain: SQTIHQWPATLVQPVGSPLSLECTVEGTSNPNLYWYRQAAGRGLQLLFYSVGIGQISSEVPQNLSASRPQDRQFILSSKKLLLSDSGFYLCAWSVRDRESGGYTFGSGTRLTVV.

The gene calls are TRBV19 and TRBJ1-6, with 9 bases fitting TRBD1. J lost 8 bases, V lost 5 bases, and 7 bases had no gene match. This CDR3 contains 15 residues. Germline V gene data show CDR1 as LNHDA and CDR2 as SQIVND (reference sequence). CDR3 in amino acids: CASSRPDRGYSPLHF. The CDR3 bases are TGTGCCAGTAGTCGCCCCGACAGGGGGTATTCACCCCTCCACTTT.

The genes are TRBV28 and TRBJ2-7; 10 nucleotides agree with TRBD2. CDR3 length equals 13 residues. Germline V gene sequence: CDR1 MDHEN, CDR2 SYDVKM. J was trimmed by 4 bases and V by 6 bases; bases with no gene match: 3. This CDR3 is CASRGTSAYEQYF. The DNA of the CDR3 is TGTGCCAGCAGGGGGACTAGCGCATACGAGCAGTACTTC.

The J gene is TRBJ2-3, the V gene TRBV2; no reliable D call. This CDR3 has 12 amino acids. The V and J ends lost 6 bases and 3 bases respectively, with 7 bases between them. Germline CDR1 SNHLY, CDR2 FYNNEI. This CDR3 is CASRPETDTQYF. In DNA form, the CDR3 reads TGTGCCAGCAGGCCCGAGACAGATACGCAGTATTTT.

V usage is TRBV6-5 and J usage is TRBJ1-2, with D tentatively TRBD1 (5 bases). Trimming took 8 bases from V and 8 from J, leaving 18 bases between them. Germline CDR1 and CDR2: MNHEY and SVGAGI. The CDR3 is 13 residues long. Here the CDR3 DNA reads TGTGCCAGCTCCGCGGCGGGGCATGTAGGCTACACCTTC. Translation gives CASSAAGHVGYTF.

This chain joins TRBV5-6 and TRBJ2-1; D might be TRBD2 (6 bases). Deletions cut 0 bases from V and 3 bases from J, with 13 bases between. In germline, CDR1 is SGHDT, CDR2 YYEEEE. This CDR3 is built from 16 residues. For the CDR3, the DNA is TGTGCCAGCAGCTTGGGGGGACGGGAGAACTACAATGAGCAGTTCTTC. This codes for CASSLGGRENYNEQFF.

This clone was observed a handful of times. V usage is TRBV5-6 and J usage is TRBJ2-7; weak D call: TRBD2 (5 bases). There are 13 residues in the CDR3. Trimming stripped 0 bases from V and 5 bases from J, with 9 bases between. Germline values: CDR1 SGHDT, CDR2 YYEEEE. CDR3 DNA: TGTGCCAGCAGCTTGGGGGCCGGGGACGAGCAGTACTTC. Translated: CASSLGAGDEQYF.

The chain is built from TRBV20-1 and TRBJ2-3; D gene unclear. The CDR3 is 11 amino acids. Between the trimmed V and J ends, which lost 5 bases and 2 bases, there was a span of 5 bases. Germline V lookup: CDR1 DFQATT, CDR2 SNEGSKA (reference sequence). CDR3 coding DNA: TGCAGTGCTTTCCTCACAGATACGCAGTATTTT. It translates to CSAFLTDTQYF.

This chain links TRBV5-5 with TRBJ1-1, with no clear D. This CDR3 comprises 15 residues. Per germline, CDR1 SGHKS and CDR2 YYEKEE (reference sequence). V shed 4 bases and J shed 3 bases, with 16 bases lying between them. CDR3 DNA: TGTGCCAGCAGCGTACGGGAGGGTTTTGACACTGAAGCTTTCTTT. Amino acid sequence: CASSVREGFDTEAFF.

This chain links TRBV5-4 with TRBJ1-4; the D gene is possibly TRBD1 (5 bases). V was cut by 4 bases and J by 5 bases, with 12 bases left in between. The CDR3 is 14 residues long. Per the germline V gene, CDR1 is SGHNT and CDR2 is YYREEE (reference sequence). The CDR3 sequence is CASSGSGGNEKLFF. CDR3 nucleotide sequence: TGTGCCAGCAGCGGGTCGGGGGGGAATGAAAAACTGTTTTTT.

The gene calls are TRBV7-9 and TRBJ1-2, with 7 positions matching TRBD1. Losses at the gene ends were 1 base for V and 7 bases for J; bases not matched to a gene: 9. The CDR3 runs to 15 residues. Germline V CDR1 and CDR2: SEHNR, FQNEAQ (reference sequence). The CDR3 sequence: CASSLERGQTVGYTF. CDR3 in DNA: TGTGCCAGCAGCTTAGAGAGGGGACAGACGGTTGGCTACACCTTC.

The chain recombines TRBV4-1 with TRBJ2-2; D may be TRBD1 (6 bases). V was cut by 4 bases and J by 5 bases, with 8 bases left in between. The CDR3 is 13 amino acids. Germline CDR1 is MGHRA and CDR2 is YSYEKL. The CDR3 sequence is CASSPTGTGELFF. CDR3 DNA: TGCGCCAGCAGCCCGACAGGTACCGGGGAGCTGTTTTTT.